This T cell receptor beta chain was recovered during a study of immune cell composition in non-small cell lung cancer. Whole-study context: Lung adenocarcinoma or squamous carcinoma made up most tumours.

Overall study results and limits: Squamous lung tumours showed higher top 10 clone scores and clonality than adenocarcinomas. Squamous carcinomas (approximately 75%) more often had tumour-associated clones >0.5% than adenocarcinomas (roughly 35%). Overall clonality, unlike maximal tumour-associated clone frequency, did not predict TIL reactivity.

The repertoire was sequenced with immunoSEQ multiplex PCR; TCRdb's copy has only in-frame clones and lacks some. The sample has about 5,000 clones, approximately 80% seen once. This clone appeared once. Its antigen is unidentified. The CDR3 is 15 residues long. V was shortened by 7 bases and J by 7 bases, with 20 bases between the two germline ends. Germline assignment: CDR1 LNHDA and CDR2 SQIVND (reference sequence). The source of this sequence is a human donor with non-small cell lung cancer. The rearrangement joins TRBV19 to TRBJ2-1; maybe TRBD2 (6 bases). Sequencing used lung tumor tissue. The CDR3 region has the DNA TGTGCCAGTAAGGAGGGCCCTAACGTATGGAATGAGCAGTTCTTC. Its protein product is CASKEGPNVWNEQFF.